This T cell receptor (beta chain) derives from a study of cytomegalovirus exposure and HLA in healthy donors. Study context: About 77 million unique TCRs from HLA-typed donors made up an early data release.

As concerns this clone: Its antigen is still unknown.

The CDR3 length is 13 residues. Germline lookup yields CDR1 SGDLS and CDR2 YYNGEE. V was trimmed by 2 bases and J by 7 bases, leaving 10 bases between them. Study conclusions and caveats: The productive fraction for most TCR beta V segments was about 90% or about 30% in an earlier analysis.

60 Vbeta and 13 Jbeta primers were used in PCR. Assay used: immunoSEQ multiplex PCR; TCRdb lists only in-frame clones, some missing. The sample data list approximately 76,000 clones. This rearrangement joins TRBV9 to TRBJ1-5; D is undetermined. The origin of this receptor is a young man in good health and CMV-seropositive. Sample: PBMCs. Here the CDR3 reads CASSVGDGQPQHF. In nucleotides, the CDR3 is TGTGCCAGCAGCGTCGGGGATGGCCAGCCCCAGCATTTT.